The 14 T cell receptor beta chains below come from one sample, sequenced in a study of lymphopenia after photon versus proton radiotherapy. Measured with immunoSEQ multiplex PCR; TCRdb has only the in-frame clones, and not every one. The profile covers more than 60,000 clones, with 70% to 90% appearing a single time and approximately 2% taken by the ten largest. The specimen comprised peripheral blood, sampled from a patient treated with photon-based radiotherapy. The source of these receptors is a man aged 35 to 55 with gastric cancer.

The chain uses TRBV18 and TRBJ2-1, with D perhaps TRBD1 (7 bases). Germline CDR1 KGHSH, CDR2 LQKENI. The CDR3 loop spans 13 amino acids. Trimming cost V 6 bases and J 5 bases, with 11 bases left between them. Written as DNA, the CDR3 is TGTGCCAGCTCCCAGGGGGGTAACAATGAGCAGTTCTTC. This codes for CASSQGGNNEQFF.

This clone was seen more than once but under ten times. The J gene is TRBJ2-7, the V gene TRBV30; D uncertain. Per the germline V gene, CDR1 is GTSNPN and CDR2 is SVGIG (reference sequence). The CDR3 is 11 amino acids. V lost 1 base, J lost 2 bases, and 3 bases lay in between. For the CDR3, the DNA is TGTGCCTGGAGTGCCCCCTACGAGCAGTACTTC. Its translation is CAWSAPYEQYF.

The chain recombines TRBV7-2 with TRBJ1-1; 8 nucleotides match TRBD1. Unmatched junction bases numbered 4, after V lost 1 base and J lost 0 bases. The CDR3 totals 16 residues. Germline lookup yields CDR1 SGHTA and CDR2 FQGNSA. The chain's CDR3 is CASSLDRGWVNTEAFF. CDR3 DNA: TGTGCCAGCAGCTTAGACAGGGGGTGGGTGAACACTGAAGCTTTCTTT. Full variable domain (remainder filled in from reference TRBV7-2 and TRBJ1-1): GAGVSQSPSNKVTEKGKDVELRCDPISGHTALYWYRQSLGQGLEFLIYFQGNSAPDKSGLPSDRFSAERTGGSVSTLTIQRTQQEDSAVYLCASSLDRGWVNTEAFFGQGTRLTVV.

The rearrangement joins TRBV7-2 to TRBJ1-2; 8 bases are a match to TRBD1. Germline V gene lookup returns CDR1 SGHTA and CDR2 FQGNSA. The ends lost 5 bases at V and 4 bases at J; junction bases unmatched: 9. The CDR3 is 15 residues long. The CDR3: CASSQTGAPVYGYTF. The CDR3, as DNA: TGTGCCAGCAGCCAGACAGGGGCCCCCGTCTATGGCTACACCTTC.

The chain carries TRBV4-3 and TRBJ2-7; 9 nucleotides align to TRBD2. V shed 4 bases and J 3 bases; nucleotides not matched to a gene: 10. Germline loops: CDR1 LGHNA, CDR2 YSLEER. CDR3 length: 16 residues. Here the CDR3 DNA reads TGCGCCAGCAGCCGAAACGCGGGGGGGAAAGACTACGAGCAGTACTTC. Protein: CASSRNAGGKDYEQYF.

The J gene is TRBJ1-5, the V gene TRBV5-6; the D gene is possibly TRBD1 (5 bases). The CDR3 spans 15 residues. V was shortened by 1 base and J by 4 bases, with 12 bases between the two germline ends. Germline assignment: CDR1 SGHDT and CDR2 YYEEEE. This chain's CDR3 is CASSLLLGGNQPQHF. The CDR3 coding sequence is TGTGCCAGCAGCTTGTTACTGGGGGGAAATCAGCCCCAGCATTTT. Full variable domain (outside the CDR3, taken from reference TRBV5-6 and TRBJ1-5): DAGVTQSPTHLIKTRGQQVTLRCSPKSGHDTVSWYQQALGQGPQFIFQYYEEEERQRGNFPDRFSGHQFPNYSSELNVNALLLGDSALYLCASSLLLGGNQPQHFGDGTRLSIL.

This chain joins TRBV5-6 and TRBJ2-7; either TRBD1 or TRBD2 may fit D (5 bases each). V shed 0 bases and J shed 4 bases, with 20 bases lying between them. Germline V lookup: CDR1 SGHDT, CDR2 YYEEEE. This CDR3 has 17 amino acids. CDR3: CASSLAVGSGREYEQYF. Written as DNA, the CDR3 is TGTGCCAGCAGCTTGGCTGTCGGGTCGGGCAGGGAGTACGAGCAGTACTTC.

The CDR3 DNA reads as TGTGCCAGCAGCCCGGCGGGGAGCTCTGGGGCCAACGTCCTGACTTTC. Translating gives CASSPAGSSGANVLTF. The genes are TRBV5-4 and TRBJ2-6; the D gene is possibly TRBD2 (6 bases). This CDR3 contains 16 residues. Trimming pared 4 bases from V and 0 bases from J, leaving 11 bases between. Per germline, CDR1 SGHNT and CDR2 YYREEE (reference sequence).

V gene TRBV4-3 combines with J gene TRBJ1-1; TRBD1 aligns across 10 bases. The germline gives CDR1 LGHNA, CDR2 YSLEER. Trimming took 4 bases from V and 6 from J; bases not matched to a gene: 5. CDR3 length equals 14 residues. CDR3 amino acids: CASSPGQGESEAFF. The CDR3 nucleotides read TGCGCCAGCAGCCCCGGACAGGGGGAGTCTGAAGCTTTCTTT.

V gene TRBV30 combines with J gene TRBJ2-7; 8 bases map to TRBD1. The germline V gene encodes CDR1 GTSNPN and CDR2 SVGIG (reference sequence). The CDR3 is 13 amino acids. Trimming at V came to 2 bases and at J to 2 bases, leaving 2 bases not matched to a gene. CDR3 nucleotides: TGTGCCTGGAGTCCGGGACAGGCCTACGAGCAGTACTTC. This gives the protein CAWSPGQAYEQYF.

The chain recombines TRBV25-1 with TRBJ2-7; TRBD1 agrees at 10 bases. The length of the CDR3 is 13 residues. Germline V gene data show CDR1 as MGHDK and CDR2 as SYGVNS. V lost 8 bases and J lost 3; bases outside the gene matches: 4. The chain's CDR3 is CASLRTGGYEQYF. The CDR3 DNA follows: TGTGCCAGCCTACGGACAGGGGGCTACGAGCAGTACTTC.

This chain connects TRBV18 to TRBJ1-6; 8 nucleotides align to TRBD1. This CDR3 contains 20 residues. V gave up 4 bases and J gave up 0 bases; unmatched junction bases: 14. Germline V gene lookup returns CDR1 KGHSH and CDR2 LQKENI. In DNA, the CDR3 is TGTGCCAGCTCACGCTCAGGGGGCTGGACCCCAGGCTCCTATAATTCACCCCTCCACTTT. Its translation is CASSRSGGWTPGSYNSPLHF.

The V gene is TRBV9, the J gene TRBJ2-1; D is possibly TRBD1 (6 bases). V shed 2 bases and J shed 3 bases, with 9 bases lying between them. Germline CDR1 is SGDLS and CDR2 is YYNGEE. This CDR3 is 14 amino acids long. Here the CDR3 DNA reads TGTGCCAGCAGCGTTCAGACAGGCTACAATGAGCAGTTCTTC. Translated, it gives CASSVQTGYNEQFF.

The V call is TRBV2, the J call TRBJ2-1; tentatively, D is TRBD1 (6 bases). Trimming left V 6 bases short and J 7 bases short, with 10 bases between. The CDR3 is 12 residues long. Germline V gene sequence: CDR1 SNHLY, CDR2 FYNNEI. Written as DNA, the CDR3 is TGTGCCAGCAGAGACGACAGGAATGAGCAGTTCTTC. Encoded protein: CASRDDRNEQFF.